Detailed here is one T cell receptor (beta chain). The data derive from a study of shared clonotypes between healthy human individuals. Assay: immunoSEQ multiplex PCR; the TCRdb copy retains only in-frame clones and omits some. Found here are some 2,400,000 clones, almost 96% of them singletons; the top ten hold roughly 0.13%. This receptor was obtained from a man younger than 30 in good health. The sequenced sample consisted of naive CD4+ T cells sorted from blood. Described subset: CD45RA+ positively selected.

The CDR3 nucleotides read TGTGCCAGCAGTGATTTCGCGGACAGGAGCTACACCTTC. This encodes CASSDFADRSYTF. The V gene is TRBV2, the J gene TRBJ1-2, with 7 positions matching TRBD1. V lost 3 bases, J lost 9 bases, and 7 bases stayed unmatched. Germline assignment: CDR1 SNHLY and CDR2 FYNNEI. CDR3 length: 13 amino acids.